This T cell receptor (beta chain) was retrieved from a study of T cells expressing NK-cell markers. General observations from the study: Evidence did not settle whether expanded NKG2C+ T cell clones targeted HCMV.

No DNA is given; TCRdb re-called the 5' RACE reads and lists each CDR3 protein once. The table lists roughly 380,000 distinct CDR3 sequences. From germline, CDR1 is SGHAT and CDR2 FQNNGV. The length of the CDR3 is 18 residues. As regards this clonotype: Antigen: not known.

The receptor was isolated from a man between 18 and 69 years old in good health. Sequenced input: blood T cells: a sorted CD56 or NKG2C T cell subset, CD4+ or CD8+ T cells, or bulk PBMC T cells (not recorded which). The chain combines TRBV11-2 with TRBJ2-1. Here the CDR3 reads CASSLGFRAGSSYNEQFF.